These 23 T cell receptor beta chains were all obtained from the same sample, sequenced in a study of blood T cell repertoires in COVID-19 (dated by TCRdb to 2018 to 2021). The library was produced with the immunoSEQ multiplex PCR assay. This is the immuneACCESS table as TCRdb keeps it, with only in-frame sequences that have V and J called. A part of the clones is gone; compared with another copy, unresolved V genes explain less than half, and the rest is unexplained. For this sample the table gives 150,000 to 200,000 clones, of which roughly 86% were detected only once. The ten top clones hold 2.5% to 3.5% of the sample. The sample taken for sequencing was peripheral blood. All receptors come from a man between 35 and 55 years old with active or convalescent COVID-19.

This clone was seen more than once but under ten times. The chain employs TRBV7-9 and TRBJ1-3; 8 bases align to TRBD1. The V segment lost 5 bases and the J segment 3 bases; nucleotides outside the gene matches: 12. The CDR3 loop spans 17 amino acids. The V gene's germline CDR1 is SEHNR and CDR2 FQNEAQ (reference sequence). The CDR3 here is CASSPALDRASGNTIYF. DNA for the CDR3: TGTGCCAGCAGCCCCGCTTTGGACAGGGCCAGTGGAAACACCATATATTTT.

The chain employs TRBV7-3 and TRBJ2-2; D gene ambiguous. The CDR3 totals 16 residues. Trimming took off 6 bases at V and 6 bases at J, with 20 bases between the two ends. Germline V lookup: CDR1 SGHTA, CDR2 FQGTGA. CDR3 sequence reads: CASRHINSLDAGELFF. In DNA form, the CDR3 reads TGTGCCAGCAGACACATCAACAGCTTGGATGCCGGGGAGCTGTTTTTT. The full variable domain, its missing parts supplied by reference TRBV7-3 and TRBJ2-2, is GAGVSQTPSNKVTEKGKYVELRCDPISGHTALYWYRQSLGQGPEFLIYFQGTGAADDSGLPNDRFFAVRPEGSVSTLKIQRTERGDSAVYLCASRHINSLDAGELFFGEGSRLTVL.

V gene TRBV4-2 combines with J gene TRBJ1-5; a weak D match, TRBD1 (5 bases). Germline values: CDR1 LGHNA, CDR2 YNFKEQ. Trimming cost V 0 bases and J 3 bases, with 12 bases left between them. The CDR3 consists of 16 residues. The CDR3 protein is CASSQELAGINQPQHF. The CDR3 coding sequence is TGTGCCAGCAGCCAAGAGTTAGCAGGGATCAATCAGCCCCAGCATTTT.

This chain uses TRBV30 with TRBJ1-6; D gene ambiguous. This CDR3 has 14 residues. V dropped 3 bases and J dropped 6 bases, with 12 bases sitting between them. Germline values: CDR1 GTSNPN, CDR2 SVGIG (reference sequence). The CDR3: CAWRLGLLNSPLHF. DNA of the CDR3: TGTGCCTGGAGACTTGGACTTCTTAATTCACCCCTCCACTTT. The whole variable domain, filled in from reference TRBV30 and TRBJ1-6, reads SQTIHQWPATLVQPVGSPLSLECTVEGTSNPNLYWYRQAAGRGLQLLFYSVGIGQISSEVPQNLSASRPQDRQFILSSKKLLLSDSGFYLCAWRLGLLNSPLHFGNGTRLTVT.

The chain has TRBV15 and TRBJ1-4; a possible D gene is TRBD1 (5 bases). The CDR3 extends over 14 amino acids. Deletions cut 3 bases from V and 8 bases from J, with 13 bases between. CDR1 and CDR2 (germline): LNHNV, YYDKDF (reference sequence). CDR3 sequence (DNA): TGTGCCACCAGCAGGGCAAGTAACAGGGAAAAACTGTTTTTT. As protein: CATSRASNREKLFF.

The V and J genes are TRBV19 and TRBJ1-6, with D tentatively TRBD1 (6 bases). Between the trimmed V and J ends, which lost 8 bases and 5 bases, there was a span of 13 bases. This CDR3 has 14 residues. The germline V gene encodes CDR1 LNHDA and CDR2 SQIVND (reference sequence). The CDR3: CASGRGMHNSPLHF. The CDR3 nucleotides are TGTGCCAGTGGGAGGGGGATGCATAATTCACCCCTCCACTTT.

The genes are TRBV6-5 and TRBJ1-6; a weak D match, TRBD1 (5 bases). The CDR3 is 15 amino acids. V gave up 10 bases and J gave up 1 base, with 14 bases separating them. Germline CDR1 reads MNHEY; CDR2 reads SVGAGI. This CDR3 reads CATTVRGSYNSPLHF. CDR3 DNA: TGTGCCACCACAGTTAGGGGTTCCTATAATTCACCCCTCCACTTT.

This chain links TRBV4-1 with TRBJ2-3; 10 bases agree with TRBD1. V lost 0 bases and J lost 1; bases outside the gene matches: 1. Germline CDR1 and CDR2: MGHRA and YSYEKL. This CDR3 contains 16 residues. The CDR3 region is CASSQDGTGGTDTQYF. The CDR3 DNA is TGCGCCAGCAGCCAAGATGGGACAGGGGGCACAGATACGCAGTATTTT.

This clone came up once. The CDR3 loop is CASSSLGAGGVGQPQHF. As DNA, the CDR3 is TGTGCCAGCAGCTCCCTCGGGGCAGGGGGCGTAGGTCAGCCCCAGCATTTT. The rearrangement links TRBV7-8 to TRBJ1-5, with 8 bases matching TRBD1. V was clipped by 4 bases and J by 6 bases; unmatched bases: 14. CDR1 is SGHVS, CDR2 FQNEAQ, per germline. The CDR3 loop spans 17 amino acids.

CDR3 bases: TGTGCCAGCAGCTTCAACACAGATACGCAGTATTTT. Residues: CASSFNTDTQYF. V usage is TRBV6-2 or TRBV6-3 and J usage is TRBJ2-3, with no clear D. CDR3 length: 12 residues. Germline values: CDR1 MNHEY, CDR2 SVGEGT. The V gene lost 6 bases and the J gene lost 2 bases, with 6 bases spanning the gap.

This clone occurred once. This chain joins TRBV7-9 and TRBJ2-3; 7 bases match TRBD1. The CDR3 has 16 residues. V gave up 5 bases and J gave up 0 bases; unmatched junction bases: 8. The V gene's germline CDR1 is SEHNR and CDR2 FQNEAQ (reference sequence). This chain's CDR3 is CASSTRQGSSTDTQYF. The DNA of the CDR3 is TGTGCCAGCAGCACTCGACAGGGCTCTAGCACAGATACGCAGTATTTT.

This chain joins TRBV4-3 and TRBJ2-6; D gene uncertain. This CDR3 has 14 amino acids. The V and J ends lost 2 bases and 3 bases respectively, with 5 bases between them. The germline gives CDR1 LGHNA, CDR2 YSLEER. The CDR3 sequence is CASSQYSGANVLTF. CDR3 in DNA: TGCGCCAGCAGCCAATATAGTGGGGCCAACGTCCTGACTTTC.

The V gene is TRBV6-6, the J gene TRBJ1-1; D not certain. The germline CDR1 and CDR2 sequences are MNHNY and SVGAGI (reference sequence). Trimming left V 1 base short and J 1 base short, with 7 bases between. The CDR3 runs 14 residues. As DNA, the CDR3 is TGTGCCAGCAGTTACTTGGAGAAGAACACTGAAGCTTTCTTT. Translation gives CASSYLEKNTEAFF.

The chain links TRBV2 to TRBJ2-1, with TRBD2 as a possible D gene (6 bases). This CDR3 contains 12 residues. CDR1 is SNHLY, CDR2 FYNNEI, per germline. Trimming removed 5 bases at V and 10 bases at J, with 12 bases between. CDR3 protein: CASSTRDSEQFF. The CDR3 DNA is TGTGCCAGCAGTACCCGGGACTCAGAGCAGTTCTTC.

This clone was counted only a few times. The J gene is TRBJ2-2, the V gene TRBV1; the table names TRBD2, a call not compared with the DNA. TRBV1 represents a pseudogene. CDR3 length: 17 residues. In DNA, the CDR3 is TGCACCAGCAGCCAAGGTGGGCTAGCGGGGTTGAACGGGGAGCTGTTTTTT. Translation gives CTSSQGGLAGLNGELFF.

The genes are TRBV24-1 and TRBJ2-1; the match to TRBD2 covers 11 bases. The CDR3 runs 18 residues. With V trimmed by 3 bases and J by 4 bases, 10 bases remained unmatched. Germline CDR1 reads KGHDR; CDR2 reads SFDVKD. The CDR3 sequence: CATSDRYMTSGDYNEQFF. CDR3 coding DNA: TGTGCCACCAGTGATCGATATATGACTAGCGGGGATTACAATGAGCAGTTCTTC.

This clone was detected a few times. The chain links TRBV7-9 to TRBJ2-3, with 7 bases fitting TRBD1. The V gene's germline CDR1 is SEHNR and CDR2 FQNEAQ (reference sequence). The CDR3 covers 15 residues. The V gene end was trimmed by 2 bases and the J gene end by 4 bases; junction bases not matched to a gene: 6. The chain's CDR3 is CASSLRDREPDTQYF. CDR3 in DNA: TGTGCCAGCAGCTTAAGAGACAGGGAGCCAGATACGCAGTATTTT.

This sequence joins TRBV5-1 and TRBJ2-3; 12 bases fit TRBD2. The CDR3 covers 17 residues. J lost 2 bases, V lost 1 base, and 5 bases had no gene match. Germline V lookup: CDR1 SGHRS, CDR2 YFSETQ. The CDR3 region has the DNA TGCGCCAGCAGCTTGCAAACTAGCGGGGGGCCCACAGATACGCAGTATTTT. Translated, it gives CASSLQTSGGPTDTQYF. The full variable domain, its missing parts supplied by reference TRBV5-1 and TRBJ2-3, is KAGVTQTPRYLIKTRGQQVTLSCSPISGHRSVSWYQQTPGQGLQFLFEYFSETQRNKGNFPGRFSGRQFSNSRSEMNVSTLELGDSALYLCASSLQTSGGPTDTQYFGPGTRLTVL.

This clone was seen a handful of times. The V and J genes are TRBV12-3 or TRBV12-4 and TRBJ1-3; the D is unclear. CDR3 length: 13 residues. The ends were cut back, 3 bases at V and 0 bases at J, with 3 bases in the middle. CDR3: CASSFRSGNTIYF. The CDR3 DNA sequence: TGTGCCAGCAGTTTTCGCTCTGGAAACACCATATATTTT.

The gene calls are TRBV6-6 and TRBJ1-2, with 12 bases identical to TRBD1. The ends lost 6 bases at V and 6 bases at J; junction bases unmatched: 11. Per the germline V gene, CDR1 is MNHNY and CDR2 is SVGAGI (reference sequence). This CDR3 spans 16 amino acids. Here the CDR3 reads CASRGDRGQSKDGYTF. CDR3 sequence (DNA): TGTGCCAGCAGGGGGGACAGGGGGCAATCGAAGGATGGCTACACCTTC.

The chain recombines TRBV7-9 with TRBJ2-1, with TRBD1 identical over 8 bases. Trimming at V came to 4 bases and at J to 12 bases, leaving 5 bases not matched to a gene. CDR1 is SEHNR and CDR2 is FQNEAQ in the germline V gene (reference sequence). This CDR3 is built from 12 residues. CDR3 sequence (DNA): TGTGCCAGCAGCTCTCAGGGGGCCTCGCAGTTCTTC. Residues: CASSSQGASQFF.

The count of this clone is one. J is TRBJ1-6 and V is TRBV30, with TRBD1 identical over 7 bases. Germline V lookup: CDR1 GTSNPN, CDR2 SVGIG (reference sequence). The CDR3 is made up of 13 amino acids. Trimming took 5 bases from V and 7 from J; bases not matched to a gene: 5. CDR3 residues: CAWDRDRNSPLHF. CDR3 DNA: TGTGCCTGGGACAGGGATAGAAATTCACCCCTCCACTTT.

The chain recombines TRBV4-1 with TRBJ1-2; D unresolved. The germline CDR1 and CDR2 sequences are MGHRA and YSYEKL. CDR3 length: 16 residues. V was pared by 0 bases and J by 2 bases, with 13 bases between. CDR3 sequence: CASSQDRNGKNYGYTF. Written as DNA, the CDR3 is TGCGCCAGCAGCCAAGATCGGAACGGGAAGAACTATGGCTACACCTTC.